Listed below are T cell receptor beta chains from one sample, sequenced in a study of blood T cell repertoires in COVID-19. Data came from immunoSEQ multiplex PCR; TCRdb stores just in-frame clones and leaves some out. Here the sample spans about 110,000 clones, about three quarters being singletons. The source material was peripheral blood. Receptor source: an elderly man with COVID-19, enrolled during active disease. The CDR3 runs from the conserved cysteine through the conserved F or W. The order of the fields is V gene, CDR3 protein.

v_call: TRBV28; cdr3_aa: CASSLGARNTIYF
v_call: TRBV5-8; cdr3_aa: CASLELAASDEQFF
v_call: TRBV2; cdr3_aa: CASSEQGVSNQPQHF
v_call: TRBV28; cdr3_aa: CASGGTGVNEKLFF
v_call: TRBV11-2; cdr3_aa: CASSLDLAGASSYEQYF
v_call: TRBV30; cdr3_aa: CAWSSPATNEKLFF
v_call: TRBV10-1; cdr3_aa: CASSESTSGSYEQYF
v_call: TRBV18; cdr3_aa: CASSFQGNTEAFF
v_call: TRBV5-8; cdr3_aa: CASSFGGDRINEKLFF
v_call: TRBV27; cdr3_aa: CASSPTRGRGFSPLHF
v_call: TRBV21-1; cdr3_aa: CASSKKTGPVTPQHF
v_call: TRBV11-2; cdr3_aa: CASSFDRGVTGELFF